This record looks at one T cell receptor beta chain sequence and its context. TCRdb's copy holds only in-frame clones and misses some; the assay was immunoSEQ multiplex PCR. Among 150,000 to 200,000 clones listed, 85% to 90% were seen once. The entry originates in a study of T cell responses to AZD1222 COVID-19 vaccine. For the study at large: Pooling covered second doses at about 4 or about 12 weeks.

Germline loops: CDR1 SGHVS, CDR2 FQNEAQ. The CDR3 contains 14 residues. V trimming: 7 bases; J trimming: 4 bases; junction bases outside the gene matches: 7. The sample consisted of peripheral blood, taken on day 0 of AZD1222 vaccination. The chain carries TRBV7-8 and TRBJ1-1; 9 nucleotides match TRBD1. This clonotype originated in an adult in good health. The CDR3 DNA reads TGTGCCAGCACCAGGGACAGGGCAATCACTGAAGCTTTCTTT. It codes for CASTRDRAITEAFF.